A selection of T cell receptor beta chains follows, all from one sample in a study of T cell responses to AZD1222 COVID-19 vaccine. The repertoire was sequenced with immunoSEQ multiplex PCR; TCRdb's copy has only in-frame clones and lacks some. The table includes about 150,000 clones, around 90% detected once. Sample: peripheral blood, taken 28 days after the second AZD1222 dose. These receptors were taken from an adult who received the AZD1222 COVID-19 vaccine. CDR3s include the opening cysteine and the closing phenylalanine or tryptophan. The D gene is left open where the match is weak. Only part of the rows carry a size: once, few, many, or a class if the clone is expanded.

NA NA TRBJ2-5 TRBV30 TGTGCCTGGTGGGCGGAGGGCAGGGGCCAAGAGACCCAGTACTTC CAWWAEGRGQETQYF
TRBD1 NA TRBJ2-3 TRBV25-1 TGTGCCAGCAGCATGGGACAGGGCCGCACAGATACGCAGTATTTT CASSMGQGRTDTQYF
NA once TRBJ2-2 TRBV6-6 TGTGCCAGCAGTTACTCGAGTGGGAACACCGGGGAGCTGTTTTTT CASSYSSGNTGELFF
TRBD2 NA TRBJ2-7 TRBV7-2 TGTGCCAGCAGCCTAGAGGCCTCTAAGACTAGCGGGGGGTCCTACGAGCAGTACTTC CASSLEASKTSGGSYEQYF
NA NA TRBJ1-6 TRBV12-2 TGTGCAAGTCGCTTAGTTGTCAGGGGGACTTCACCCCTCCACTTT CASRLVVRGTSPLHF
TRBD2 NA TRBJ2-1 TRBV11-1 TGTGCCAGCAGCTTAGCAGCGGGAGTGTACCTCACTGAGCAGTTCTTC CASSLAAGVYLTEQFF
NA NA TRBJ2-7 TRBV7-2 TGTGCCAGCAGCTTAAGCGACCGGTACGAGCAGTACTTC CASSLSDRYEQYF
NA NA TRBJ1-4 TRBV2 TGTGCCAGCAGTGAAACAGATGAAAAACTGTTTTTT CASSETDEKLFF
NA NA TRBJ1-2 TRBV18 TGTGCCAGCTCGGGGACGGAGACTTATGGCTACACCTTC CASSGTETYGYTF
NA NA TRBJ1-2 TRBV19 TGTGCCAGTAGTATCCGGGGAAATCATGGCTACACCTTC CASSIRGNHGYTF
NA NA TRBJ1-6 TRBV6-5 TGTGCCAGCAGTTACGGGCAGCCTAATTCACCCCTCCACTTT CASSYGQPNSPLHF
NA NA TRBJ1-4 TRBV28 TGTGCCGCACAACGACAGAATAATGAAAAACTGTTTTTT CAAQRQNNEKLFF
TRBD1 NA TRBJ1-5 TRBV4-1 TGCGCCAGCAGCCAAGAAAATAGCAGGGGGCTTCAGCCCCAGCATTTT CASSQENSRGLQPQHF
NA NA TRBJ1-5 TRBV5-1 TGCGCCAGCAGCCCGGGATTAAGCAATCAGCCCCAGCATTTT CASSPGLSNQPQHF
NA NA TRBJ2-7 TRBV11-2 TGTGCCAGCAGCTTAGGAGGGTTCGAGCAGTACTTC CASSLGGFEQYF
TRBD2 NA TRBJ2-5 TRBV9 TGTGCCAGCAGCGAGACTAGCGGGCAAGAGACCCAGTACTTC CASSETSGQETQYF
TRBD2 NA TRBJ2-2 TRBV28 TGTGCCAGCGTGACTAGCGGACCTTCGATCGGGGAGCTGTTTTTT CASVTSGPSIGELFF
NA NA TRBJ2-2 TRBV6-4 TGTGCCAGCAGTGACAGGGGCACCGGGGAGCTGTTTTTT CASSDRGTGELFF
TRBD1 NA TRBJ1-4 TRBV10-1 TGCGCCAGCAGAGGGGACAGGGGAAAAACTAATGAAAAACTGTTTTTT CASRGDRGKTNEKLFF
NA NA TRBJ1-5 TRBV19 TGTGCCAGTAGTATAGCTGGGGAGGACAATCAGCCCCAGCATTTT CASSIAGEDNQPQHF
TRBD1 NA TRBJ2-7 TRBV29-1 TGCAGCGCCAGACAGGGGGGTTCTGGCGAGCAGTACTTC CSARQGGSGEQYF
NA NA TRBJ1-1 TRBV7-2 TGTGCCAGCAGCTTAGTTCCAGGGAACACTGAAGCTTTCTTT CASSLVPGNTEAFF
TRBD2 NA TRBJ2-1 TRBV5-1 TGCGCCAGCAGCTTGGAGGGAGGGTCGGGTGTGGATGAGCAGTTCTTC CASSLEGGSGVDEQFF
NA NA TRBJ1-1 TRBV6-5 TGTGCCAGCAGTTACCGGCATGAGAACATTGAAGCTTTCTTT CASSYRHENIEAFF
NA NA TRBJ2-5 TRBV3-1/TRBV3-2 TGTGCCAGCAGCCAAGGACAGCTCGCCCTCAAAGGGACCCAGTACTTC CASSQGQLALKGTQYF
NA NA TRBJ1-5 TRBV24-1 TGTGCCACCAGTCCGACCACATACGGAGACTATAGCAATCAGCCCCAGCATTTT CATSPTTYGDYSNQPQHF
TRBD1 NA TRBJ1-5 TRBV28 TGTGCCAGCACCTCAGGACAGGGGCCTTATCAGCCCCAGCATTTT CASTSGQGPYQPQHF
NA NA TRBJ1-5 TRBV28 TGTGCTAGAAAAAAGGGGGTTTTAAGCAATCAGCCCCAGCATTTT CARKKGVLSNQPQHF
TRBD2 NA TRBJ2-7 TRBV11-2 TGTGCCAGCAGTGGAACTAGCGGGAGATCCTACGAGCAGTACTTC CASSGTSGRSYEQYF
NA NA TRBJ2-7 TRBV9 TGTGCCAGCAGCGTAGGACCGGGCTACGAGCAGTACTTC CASSVGPGYEQYF
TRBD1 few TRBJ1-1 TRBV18 TGTGCCAGCTCACCAGGAAAGGGGGCGAACACTGAAGCTTTCTTT CASSPGKGANTEAFF
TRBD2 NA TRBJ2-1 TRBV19 TGTGCCAGTAGGCGGGAGTTTTCCTACAATGAGCAGTTCTTC CASRREFSYNEQFF
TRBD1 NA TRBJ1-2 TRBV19 TGTGCCAGTAGTGTTATCCGGGACAGGAACTATGGCTACACCTTC CASSVIRDRNYGYTF
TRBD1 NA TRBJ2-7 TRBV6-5 TGTGCCAGCAGTTCCGGGACAGGTCCTTACGAGCAGTACTTC CASSSGTGPYEQYF
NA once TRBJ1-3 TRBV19 TGTGCCAGTAGTATGTCGGGGGCGAACACCATATATTTT CASSMSGANTIYF
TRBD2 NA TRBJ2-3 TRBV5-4 TGTGCCAGCAGCCAACAGGCCAGCGGGAGATCAGATACGCAGTATTTT CASSQQASGRSDTQYF
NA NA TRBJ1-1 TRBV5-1 TGCGCCAGCAGCTGGGGGGTGAACACTGAAGCTTTCTTT CASSWGVNTEAFF
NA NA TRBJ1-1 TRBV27 TGTGCCAGCAGTTTAAGGGGTAACTTAGCTGAAGCTTTCTTT CASSLRGNLAEAFF
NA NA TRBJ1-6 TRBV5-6 TGTGCCAGCAGCCATATGGGACGCCTATCGACAGGAGTAGATTCACCCCTCCACTTT CASSHMGRLSTGVDSPLHF
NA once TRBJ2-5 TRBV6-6 TGTGCCAGCAGACCCAGGGAGCGTGAGACCCAGTACTTC CASRPRERETQYF
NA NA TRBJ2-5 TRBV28 TGTGCCAGCAGTTTGGTAGGGGAGACCCAGTACTTC CASSLVGETQYF
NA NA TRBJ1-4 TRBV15 TGTGCCACCACTTCCAGGCGAGGGCCTAATGAAAAACTGTTTTTT CATTSRRGPNEKLFF